A single sample is the source of the 9 T cell receptor beta chains below, sequenced in a study of T cells in Graves' hyperthyroidism and ophthalmopathy. RNA transcripts served as the template for amplifying TCR beta CDR3 regions. HTBI primers were employed in a first-round RT-PCR of the TCR CDR3. MiXCR, run by TCRdb on the multiplex PCR reads, gives a single entry per CDR3 protein. Of more than 650,000 distinct CDR3 sequences in the sample, 14% were seen once. Sequences were obtained from blood. The receptors come from a young woman with Graves' hyperthyroidism.

This chain joins TRBV20-1 and TRBJ2-1; D is possibly TRBD2 (5 bases). Germline-derived CDR1 and CDR2 are DFQATT and SNEGSKA (reference sequence). CDR3 length equals 14 residues. Trimming took 0 bases from V and 7 from J, leaving 13 bases between them. CDR3 DNA sequence: TGCAGTGCTAGAGATATCGGGGTTCGGAATGAGCAGTTCTTC. This sequence encodes CSARDIGVRNEQFF.

The sample holds a few counts of this clonotype. This chain connects TRBV20-1 to TRBJ2-3, with 10 bases fitting TRBD2. J gave up 5 bases and V 6 bases, and 14 bases lay outside the gene matches. Germline CDR1 reads DFQATT; CDR2 reads SNEGSKA (reference sequence). The CDR3 covers 16 residues. The DNA of the CDR3 is TGCAGTGCCCACCCGGGGCTAGCGGGAGATGTAGATACGCAGTATTTT. It is translated as CSAHPGLAGDVDTQYF.

This clonotype was seen ten or more times. The chain links TRBV7-3 to TRBJ2-7, with D tentatively TRBD2 (6 bases). Trimming stripped 5 bases from V and 5 bases from J, with 13 bases between. Looked up from germline, CDR1 is SGHTA and CDR2 is FQGTGA. This CDR3 contains 13 residues. The CDR3 spells CASSLTRLDEQYF. CDR3 bases: TGTGCCAGCAGCCTGACTAGGTTAGACGAGCAGTACTTC.

This clonotype has a handful of counts. V is TRBV5-4 and J is TRBJ1-2; D might be TRBD1 (6 bases). V dropped 0 bases and J dropped 3 bases, with 12 bases sitting between them. This CDR3 has 15 residues. The germline CDR1 and CDR2 sequences are SGHNT and YYREEE (reference sequence). The CDR3 sequence: CASSLAEQGHYGYTF. The CDR3 DNA follows: TGTGCCAGCAGCTTGGCCGAGCAGGGGCACTATGGCTACACCTTC.

This clonotype was counted ten times or more. The V and J genes are TRBV7-8 and TRBJ2-1, with D perhaps TRBD1 (5 bases). Germline V gene sequence: CDR1 SGHVS, CDR2 FQNEAQ. The ends were cut back, 2 bases at V and 13 bases at J, with 9 bases in the middle. The CDR3 is 11 amino acids. The CDR3 DNA reads TGTGCCAGCAGCTTAAAGGACACCCAGTTCTTC. It codes for CASSLKDTQFF.

The table lists this clonotype with a few counts. This sequence joins TRBV7-2 and TRBJ2-7, with 10 bases aligning to TRBD1. J gave up 2 bases and V 5 bases, and 6 bases lay outside the gene matches. Germline V CDR1 and CDR2: SGHTA, FQGNSA. The CDR3 is 15 amino acids. The CDR3 DNA is TGTGCCAGCAGCACCCGGGGACAGGGGCCCTACGAGCAGTACTTC. This gives the protein CASSTRGQGPYEQYF.

This clonotype was recorded many times. The chain links TRBV11-2 to TRBJ2-7; D is uncertain. This CDR3 contains 12 residues. Germline values: CDR1 SGHAT, CDR2 FQNNGV. Trimming cost V 10 bases and J 7 bases, with 17 bases left between them. The CDR3 is CATRAVRSEQYF. CDR3 DNA: TGTGCCACCCGCGCGGTTCGCTCTGAGCAGTACTTC.

This clonotype was counted once. The junction departs from germline at one end; a sequencing error may be responsible. The chain combines TRBV20-1 with TRBJ2-2, with TRBD2 matching over 8 bases. CDR1 is DFQATT and CDR2 is SNEGSKA in the germline V gene (reference sequence). This CDR3 contains 15 residues. The CDR3 nucleotides are TGCAGTGCTTCCGGGACTAGTGGGGACACCGGGGGGCTGTTTTTT. Translated, it gives CSASGTSGDTGGLFF.

This clonotype has ten or more counts. V gene TRBV20-1 combines with J gene TRBJ2-1, with 8 bases matching TRBD2. This CDR3 is built from 16 residues. J was trimmed by 6 bases and V by 7 bases; bases with no gene match: 17. The germline CDR1 and CDR2 sequences are DFQATT and SNEGSKA (reference sequence). The CDR3 is CSGIPAPGGDVNEQFF. DNA for the CDR3: TGCAGTGGGATCCCCGCACCGGGAGGGGATGTCAATGAGCAGTTCTTC.